The 21 T cell receptor beta chains below come from one sample, sequenced in a study of T cell changes during pregnancy in multiple sclerosis. Measured with immunoSEQ multiplex PCR; TCRdb has only the in-frame clones, and not every one. The sample holds 65,000 to 75,000 clones; 80% to 95% are singletons and the top ten take around 1.4%. The sequencing here drew on peripheral blood, taken in the second trimester of pregnancy. These receptors were taken from a female donor with multiple sclerosis, enrolled in a pregnancy study.

This sequence joins TRBV28 and TRBJ2-1; tentative D call: TRBD2 (6 bases). Germline CDR1 MDHEN, CDR2 SYDVKM. Trimming took off 7 bases at V and 5 bases at J, with 15 bases between the two ends. This CDR3 region has 14 residues. The CDR3, as DNA: TGTGCCAGCATAAGGGCCCCGGGGGACAATGAGCAGTTCTTC. Protein product: CASIRAPGDNEQFF.

As to this clone: A read error may account for a junction end that differs from germline. The rearrangement uses TRBV5-6 and TRBJ1-2; D may be TRBD1 (6 bases). CDR3 length equals 17 residues. In germline, CDR1 is SGHDT, CDR2 YYEEEE. The CDR3: CASSLEGDFDKLYGYTF. The CDR3 coding sequence is TGTGCCAGCAGTTTGGAGGGGGATTTTGACAAGCTCTATGGCTACACCTTC.

This sequence joins TRBV7-9 and TRBJ1-3; the D gene is possibly TRBD1 (6 bases). With 1 base removed from V and 2 bases from J, the gap between germline ends came to 6 bases. The CDR3 totals 14 residues. Germline CDR1 is SEHNR and CDR2 is FQNEAQ (reference sequence). The CDR3 loop is CASSLGTAGNTIYF. CDR3 in DNA: TGTGCCAGCAGCTTAGGGACAGCTGGAAACACCATATATTTT.

V and J are TRBV19 and TRBJ2-4; 8 bases align to TRBD1. Germline CDR1 and CDR2: LNHDA and SQIVND (reference sequence). There are 14 residues in the CDR3. V lost 8 bases to trimming and J lost 6 bases; unmatched junction nucleotides: 9. The DNA of the CDR3 is TGTGCCAGTCAACAGGGGGGTGAGGGAAACATTCAGTACTTC. Translation: CASQQGGEGNIQYF. Variable domain in full (rest from reference TRBV19 and TRBJ2-4): DGGITQSPKYLFRKEGQNVTLSCEQNLNHDAMYWYRQDPGQGLRLIYYSQIVNDFQKGDIAEGYSVSREKKESFPLTVTSAQKNPTAFYLCASQQGGEGNIQYFGAGTRLSVL.

The chain joins TRBV6-5 to TRBJ2-1, with D maybe TRBD1 (5 bases). V lost 4 bases and J lost 6, with 10 bases in between. Looked up from germline, CDR1 is MNHEY and CDR2 is SVGAGI. The CDR3 is 13 amino acids. In DNA, the CDR3 is TGTGCCAGCAGTTTAGCAAGGGGCAATGAGCAGTTCTTC. Translated: CASSLARGNEQFF.

The chain's CDR3 is CASSLEGNYGYTF. CDR3 DNA sequence: TGTGCCAGCAGCTTGGAGGGGAACTATGGCTACACCTTC. The rearrangement links TRBV5-4 to TRBJ1-2, with D perhaps matching TRBD1 (5 bases). Germline lookup yields CDR1 SGHNT and CDR2 YYREEE (reference sequence). V was cut by 0 bases and J by 2 bases, with 5 bases left in between. The CDR3 is 13 amino acids.

Remarks on this clone: The identical CDR3 is also encoded by other nucleotide sequences in the sample. V usage is TRBV7-9 and J usage is TRBJ2-7, with D maybe TRBD2 (6 bases). The germline CDR1 and CDR2 sequences are SEHNR and FQNEAQ (reference sequence). This CDR3 is 12 amino acids long. V gave up 5 bases and J gave up 3 bases, with 8 bases separating them. For the CDR3, the DNA is TGTGCCAGCAGCCCCGGGAGCTACGAGCAGTACTTC. It is translated as CASSPGSYEQYF.

This chain links TRBV7-8 with TRBJ1-5; no reliable D call. The CDR3 is made up of 16 amino acids. V lost 5 bases and J 0 bases, leaving 14 bases between the germline ends. Germline V gives CDR1 SGHVS, CDR2 FQNEAQ. CDR3 in DNA: TGTGCCAGCAGCGATGGACTCTGGGGTAGCAATCAGCCCCAGCATTTT. Translating gives CASSDGLWGSNQPQHF.

V is TRBV6-6 and J is TRBJ1-1; the D gene is possibly TRBD1 (6 bases). The CDR3 contains 14 residues. From germline, CDR1 is MNHNY and CDR2 SVGAGI (reference sequence). V was cut by 5 bases and J by 0 bases, with 10 bases left in between. CDR3 region: CASSATGLNTEAFF. The CDR3 DNA reads TGTGCCAGCAGTGCGACAGGCTTGAACACTGAAGCTTTCTTT.

Comments on this clone: The junction shows a germline mismatch at one end, possibly a read error. The J gene is TRBJ1-3, the V gene TRBV10-3; D remains ambiguous. CDR1 is ENHRY, CDR2 SYGVKD, per germline. The CDR3 runs 14 residues. As DNA, the CDR3 is TGTGCCATCAGAGAGTCGAGCTCTGGAAACACCATATATTTT. Translating it yields CAIRESSSGNTIYF.

This chain uses TRBV6-5 with TRBJ2-6; unclear D gene. Germline CDR1 reads MNHEY; CDR2 reads SVGAGI. The CDR3 totals 15 residues. Trimming shortened V by 6 bases and J by 2 bases, and 11 bases separated the two germline ends. The CDR3 reads CASSLGLTGANVLTF. As DNA, the CDR3 is TGTGCCAGCAGCCTCGGTCTAACTGGGGCCAACGTCCTGACTTTC.

This clone was observed a few times. The V gene is TRBV28, the J gene TRBJ1-5; D not resolved. The CDR3 contains 13 residues. V was clipped by 5 bases and J by 2 bases, with 7 bases between them. CDR1 and CDR2 (germline): MDHEN, SYDVKM. The CDR3 spells CASSPPGNQPQHF. The CDR3 bases are TGTGCCAGCAGTCCACCGGGCAATCAGCCCCAGCATTTT.

The V and J genes are TRBV2 and TRBJ2-2, with TRBD2 as a possible D gene (5 bases). V lost 4 bases, J lost 6 bases, and 12 bases lay in between. Germline CDR1 is SNHLY and CDR2 is FYNNEI. The CDR3 spans 14 residues. The CDR3 region has the DNA TGTGCCAGCAGTGCCCTCTGGACTTCCGGGGAGCTGTTTTTT. Protein: CASSALWTSGELFF.

The chain recombines TRBV28 with TRBJ2-7, with 10 nucleotides matching TRBD1. Germline assignment: CDR1 MDHEN and CDR2 SYDVKM. The length of the CDR3 is 15 residues. V was pared by 2 bases and J by 1 base, with 2 bases of the junction left unmatched. The CDR3 DNA follows: TGTGCCAGCAGTTTACCGGGACAGGGGTCCTACGAGCAGTACTTC. It specifies CASSLPGQGSYEQYF.

The CDR3 protein is CASMRQNAHLAKNIQYF. In nucleotides, the CDR3 is TGTGCCAGCATGAGGCAGAACGCCCACCTAGCCAAAAACATTCAGTACTTC. The chain couples TRBV27 to TRBJ2-4, with D unresolved. From germline, CDR1 is MNHEY and CDR2 SMNVEV (reference sequence). This CDR3 is built from 17 residues. Trimming took 7 bases from V and 0 from J, leaving 19 bases between them.

There are a few counts of this clone. The rearrangement uses TRBV2 and TRBJ2-3, with TRBD1 as a possible D gene (5 bases). CDR3 size: 13 residues. V was pared by 0 bases and J by 5 bases, with 6 bases between. The germline V gene has CDR1 SNHLY and CDR2 FYNNEI. In nucleotides, the CDR3 is TGTGCCAGCAGTGAAGCAAGGGGAGATACGCAGTATTTT. Translated: CASSEARGDTQYF.

About this clone itself: Other DNA sequences in this sample translate to the same CDR3. V usage is TRBV5-1 and J usage is TRBJ1-2; no firm D call. From germline, CDR1 is SGHRS and CDR2 YFSETQ. The V end lost 0 bases, the J end lost 5 bases, and 5 bases lay between the germline ends. The length of the CDR3 is 12 residues. DNA of the CDR3: TGCGCCAGCAGCTTGGACAGTTATGGCTACACCTTC. As protein: CASSLDSYGYTF.

The chain is built from TRBV12-5 and TRBJ2-2; 7 nucleotides match TRBD1. V lost 6 bases and J lost 9; bases outside the gene matches: 7. CDR1 is LGHNT, CDR2 FRNRAP, per germline. CDR3 length equals 13 residues. CDR3 in amino acids: CASGPTGARELFF. In nucleotides, the CDR3 is TGTGCTAGTGGCCCAACAGGGGCCCGGGAGCTGTTTTTT.

The chain employs TRBV27 and TRBJ2-2; unclear D gene. CDR3 length equals 14 residues. Trimming took 5 bases from V and 3 from J, leaving 10 bases between them. Germline V CDR1 and CDR2: MNHEY, SMNVEV (reference sequence). This CDR3 reads CASSEARDTGELFF. Written as DNA, the CDR3 is TGTGCCAGCAGTGAAGCTCGAGACACCGGGGAGCTGTTTTTT.

This rearrangement joins TRBV5-6 to TRBJ2-1; D might be TRBD1 (6 bases). CDR3 length equals 16 residues. CDR1 SGHDT and CDR2 YYEEEE come from the germline V gene. Trimming took 0 bases from V and 7 from J, leaving 17 bases between them. CDR3 sequence reads: CASSLEWLGGRNEQFF. The CDR3 nucleotides read TGTGCCAGCAGCTTGGAATGGCTAGGGGGACGGAATGAGCAGTTCTTC.

The V gene is TRBV4-3, the J gene TRBJ2-5, with D possibly matching TRBD2 (6 bases). TRBJ2-7 matches the DNA end more closely, so the J call is doubtful. Germline values: CDR1 LGHNA, CDR2 YSLEER. The length of the CDR3 is 16 residues. Here the CDR3 DNA reads TGCGCCAGCAGCCAAGCACCGGCGGGGCCCCCCTACGAGCAGTACTTC. It yields the protein CASSQAPAGPPYEQYF.